Following are 28 T cell receptor beta chains from one sample sequenced in a study of blood T cell repertoires in COVID-19. The table came from immunoSEQ multiplex PCR; TCRdb's copy has only in-frame clones and leaves some out. The sample yields around 310,000 clones, 70% to 90% seen once. Sequenced material: peripheral blood. Source of these receptors: a woman aged 55-75 years with acute or convalescent COVID-19.

In DNA form, the CDR3 reads TGTGCCAGCAGCACTGACAGGTTTGGCGAGCAGTACTTC. Translating it yields CASSTDRFGEQYF. The chain links TRBV7-2 to TRBJ2-7; TRBD1 might be the D (6 bases). Trimming cost V 5 bases and J 6 bases, with 14 bases left between them. Germline V gene data show CDR1 as SGHTA and CDR2 as FQGNSA. This CDR3 has 13 amino acids.

This sequence joins TRBV28 and TRBJ1-2; the D is unclear. The germline V and J ends were trimmed by 5 bases and 5 bases, with 6 bases remaining between them. The CDR3 consists of 11 residues. Germline loops: CDR1 MDHEN, CDR2 SYDVKM. CDR3 sequence reads: CASSRVYGYTF. The CDR3 nucleotides read TGTGCCAGCAGTCGAGTTTATGGCTACACCTTC.

The V and J genes are TRBV7-9 and TRBJ1-6; TRBD1 aligns across 10 bases. The CDR3 has 16 amino acids. CDR1 SEHNR and CDR2 FQNEAQ come from the germline V gene (reference sequence). The trim removed 2 bases at V and 9 bases at J, leaving 7 bases unmatched. The CDR3 here is CASSLSPTGGVSPLHF. CDR3 bases: TGTGCCAGCAGCTTATCCCCGACAGGGGGCGTTTCACCCCTCCACTTT.

The gene calls are TRBV6-5 and TRBJ2-1; 7 bases fit TRBD2. CDR1 and CDR2 (germline): MNHEY, SVGAGI. The CDR3 contains 15 residues. V gave up 6 bases and J gave up 3 bases; unmatched junction bases: 8. CDR3 in amino acids: CASSAGRGSYNEQFF. CDR3 DNA sequence: TGTGCCAGCAGCGCGGGGCGCGGGAGCTACAATGAGCAGTTCTTC.

The J gene is TRBJ1-4, the V gene TRBV15; perhaps TRBD1 as D (6 bases). The CDR3 contains 15 residues. The germline gives CDR1 LNHNV, CDR2 YYDKDF (reference sequence). The V end was cut by 0 bases, the J end by 5 bases, with 10 bases between. The CDR3 here is CATSRDWGTNEKLFF. The CDR3 DNA follows: TGTGCCACCAGCAGAGATTGGGGGACAAATGAAAAACTGTTTTTT.

This rearrangement joins TRBV29-1 to TRBJ2-7; 9 bases match TRBD1. Germline V gene lookup returns CDR1 SQVTM and CDR2 ANQGSEA. CDR3 length equals 15 residues. With V trimmed by 6 bases and J by 1 base, 10 bases remained unmatched. CDR3 residues: CSVYLPGQGSYEQYF. The CDR3 DNA follows: TGCAGCGTCTACTTGCCGGGACAGGGATCCTACGAGCAGTACTTC.

V usage is TRBV11-2 and J usage is TRBJ2-2, with 14 nucleotides matching TRBD2. J was trimmed by 7 bases and V by 5 bases; bases with no gene match: 9. The CDR3 totals 17 residues. In germline, CDR1 is SGHAT, CDR2 FQNNGV. The CDR3 reads CASSPTRLAGGGGELFF. CDR3 coding DNA: TGTGCCAGCAGCCCTACTCGACTAGCGGGAGGGGGCGGGGAGCTGTTTTTT.

The chain couples TRBV27 to TRBJ2-3; D perhaps matches TRBD2 (6 bases). In germline, CDR1 is MNHEY, CDR2 SMNVEV (reference sequence). V lost 8 bases, J lost 1 base, and 19 bases lay in between. This CDR3 has 16 residues. The CDR3, as DNA: TGTGCCAGCCGTCTACGGGGGATGGTGGGCACAGATACGCAGTATTTT. Translating gives CASRLRGMVGTDTQYF.

This clone was observed a single time. In nucleotides, the CDR3 is TGTGCTAGCAGGGGGCCGGGACACCTCTCCTACGAGCAGTACTTC. Encoded protein: CASRGPGHLSYEQYF. The chain links TRBV12-5 to TRBJ2-7; TRBD1 aligns across 8 bases. The CDR3 spans 15 residues. J lost 0 bases, V lost 9 bases, and 10 bases had no gene match. Germline V gene data show CDR1 as LGHNT and CDR2 as FRNRAP.

The chain links TRBV23-1 to TRBJ1-2, with 7 bases that match TRBD1. TRBV23-1 is identified as an open reading frame with a role that is uncertain. J was trimmed by 8 bases and V by 2 bases; bases with no gene match: 14. This CDR3 comprises 16 residues. The CDR3 loop reads CASSQAGTASTSGYTF. In DNA, the CDR3 is TGCGCCAGCAGTCAAGCAGGGACAGCCAGCACCTCGGGCTACACCTTC.

The chain employs TRBV11-2 and TRBJ2-2, with a tentative D call TRBD1 (6 bases). Germline values: CDR1 SGHAT, CDR2 FQNNGV. This CDR3 is 16 amino acids long. V lost 5 bases and J 3 bases, leaving 16 bases between the germline ends. The CDR3 here is CASSPERGIYTGELFF. The CDR3 DNA follows: TGTGCCAGCAGCCCCGAGAGGGGGATTTACACCGGGGAGCTGTTTTTT.

This clone occurred once. The chain recombines TRBV28 with TRBJ2-7; 14 bases align to TRBD2. J gave up 3 bases and V 4 bases, and 11 bases lay outside the gene matches. The CDR3 consists of 18 residues. The germline CDR1 and CDR2 sequences are MDHEN and SYDVKM. CDR3 amino acids: CASSSGLAGGSRYYEQYF. DNA of the CDR3: TGTGCCAGCAGTTCCGGACTAGCGGGAGGCTCTCGCTACTACGAGCAGTACTTC.

The chain uses TRBV4-1 and TRBJ2-7; TRBD1 agrees at 11 bases. The junction had 9 bases not matched to a gene; V was cut back by 4 bases and J by 4 bases. Germline CDR1 reads MGHRA; CDR2 reads YSYEKL. There are 16 residues in the CDR3. The CDR3 DNA reads TGCGCCAGCAGCCGGGGATCGGGACAGGGGGTTTACGAGCAGTACTTC. As protein: CASSRGSGQGVYEQYF.

The chain uses TRBV5-5 and TRBJ1-3; TRBD1 is a possible D gene (5 bases). Germline CDR1 SGHKS, CDR2 YYEKEE (reference sequence). The CDR3 contains 14 residues. Trimming stripped 0 bases from V and 2 bases from J, with 6 bases between. The CDR3, as DNA: TGTGCCAGCAGCTTGGCAGGGACTGGAAACACCATATATTTT. This sequence encodes CASSLAGTGNTIYF.

V gene TRBV11-2 combines with J gene TRBJ2-1, with D possibly being TRBD1 (5 bases). V lost 5 bases to trimming and J lost 12 bases, with 14 bases between them. This CDR3 is 12 amino acids long. CDR1 is SGHAT, CDR2 FQNNGV, per germline. Written as DNA, the CDR3 is TGTGCCAGCAGCCAACAGGTTTCGGGGCAGTTCTTC. Translation: CASSQQVSGQFF.

This chain connects TRBV7-2 to TRBJ2-1; 9 nucleotides line up with TRBD1. The CDR3 is 15 amino acids. V shed 6 bases, J shed 3 bases, and the junction held 6 bases outside the gene matches. Germline loops: CDR1 SGHTA, CDR2 FQGNSA. The CDR3 bases are TGTGCCAGCAGACCCCGGGACAGGGACTACAATGAGCAGTTCTTC. It codes for CASRPRDRDYNEQFF. The full variable domain, with the rest looked up from reference TRBV7-2 and TRBJ2-1, is GAGVSQSPSNKVTEKGKDVELRCDPISGHTALYWYRQSLGQGLEFLIYFQGNSAPDKSGLPSDRFSAERTGGSVSTLTIQRTQQEDSAVYLCASRPRDRDYNEQFFGPGTRLTVL.

The genes are TRBV5-1 and TRBJ2-6; perhaps TRBD1 as D (5 bases). The CDR3 length is 15 residues. In germline, CDR1 is SGHRS, CDR2 YFSETQ. Between the trimmed V and J ends, which lost 5 bases and 1 base, there was a span of 10 bases. As DNA, the CDR3 is TGCGCCAGCAGTGGCAGGGCGTCTGGGGCCAACGTCCTGACTTTC. Translation: CASSGRASGANVLTF.

The chain joins TRBV15 to TRBJ2-2; tentative D call: TRBD2 (6 bases). The CDR3 runs 14 residues. CDR1 and CDR2 (germline): LNHNV, YYDKDF (reference sequence). V was pared by 5 bases and J by 9 bases, with 16 bases between. The CDR3 DNA sequence: TGTGCCACCAGCCAAGGGACTGGGGCCCGGGAGCTGTTTTTT. Its translation: CATSQGTGARELFF.

This CDR3 is CASSLALKGLHGDYGYTF. The DNA for the CDR3 is TGTGCCAGCAGCTTAGCGCTAAAGGGACTCCACGGCGACTATGGCTACACCTTC. This chain links TRBV7-8 with TRBJ1-2; D may be TRBD1 (5 bases). Germline V gene sequence: CDR1 SGHVS, CDR2 FQNEAQ. This CDR3 is built from 18 residues. Deletions cut 0 bases from V and 3 bases from J, with 20 bases between.

This clone was counted many times. The chain carries TRBV4-2 and TRBJ2-1; D is perhaps TRBD2 (6 bases). V was cut by 4 bases and J by 5 bases, with 21 bases left in between. Germline V gene sequence: CDR1 LGHNA, CDR2 YNFKEQ. The CDR3 has 17 amino acids. The CDR3 sequence: CASSLGPGGTVHNEQFF. CDR3 sequence (DNA): TGTGCCAGCAGCCTCGGCCCTGGAGGGACTGTTCACAATGAGCAGTTCTTC.

The V gene is TRBV9, the J gene TRBJ2-7; 10 bases match TRBD1. The V and J ends lost 3 bases and 6 bases, in that order; junction bases with no gene match: 9. The CDR3 runs 15 residues. CDR1 is SGDLS and CDR2 is YYNGEE in the germline V gene. CDR3 amino acids: CASSDKTGGFLEQYF. As DNA, the CDR3 is TGTGCCAGCAGCGACAAGACAGGGGGCTTCCTCGAGCAGTACTTC.

The J gene is TRBJ2-5, the V gene TRBV9; 9 bases are a match to TRBD2. The germline V gene has CDR1 SGDLS and CDR2 YYNGEE. The CDR3 runs to 16 residues. The V segment lost 0 bases and the J segment 5 bases; nucleotides outside the gene matches: 8. Here the CDR3 reads CASSVGASGGTETQYF. CDR3 bases: TGTGCCAGCAGCGTAGGGGCCAGCGGGGGGACCGAGACCCAGTACTTC.

The V call is TRBV27, the J call TRBJ2-5, with 9 bases that match TRBD2. Germline CDR1 reads MNHEY; CDR2 reads SMNVEV (reference sequence). The CDR3 is 17 residues long. V shed 5 bases and J 2 bases; nucleotides not matched to a gene: 12. The CDR3 DNA follows: TGTGCCAGCAGTCGCTTACCTCTAGCGGGATATCAAGAGACCCAGTACTTC. Its translation: CASSRLPLAGYQETQYF.

The chain joins TRBV5-1 to TRBJ1-1, with TRBD1 matching 11 bases. V dropped 2 bases and J dropped 7; count of bases not matched to a gene: 7. The germline gives CDR1 SGHRS, CDR2 YFSETQ. This CDR3 spans 15 amino acids. The CDR3 loop is CASSFGQGAFGEAFF. The CDR3 nucleotides are TGCGCCAGCAGCTTCGGACAGGGGGCGTTTGGTGAAGCTTTCTTT.

This chain links TRBV5-5 with TRBJ2-5; 13 bases map to TRBD2. Germline V lookup: CDR1 SGHKS, CDR2 YYEKEE (reference sequence). The CDR3 runs 18 residues. Losses at the gene ends were 4 bases for V and 2 bases for J; bases not matched to a gene: 11. The CDR3 region has the DNA TGTGCCAGCAGCCAAACTAGCGGGGGGGACATCATTCAAGAGACCCAGTACTTC. It is translated as CASSQTSGGDIIQETQYF. The variable domain in full, completed from reference TRBV5-5 and TRBJ2-5, reads DAGVTQSPTHLIKTRGQQVTLRCSPISGHKSVSWYQQVLGQGPQFIFQYYEKEERGRGNFPDRFSARQFPNYSSELNVNALLLGDSALYLCASSQTSGGDIIQETQYFGPGTRLLVL.

The chain recombines TRBV6-5 with TRBJ1-6; weak D call: TRBD1 (6 bases). V was pared by 0 bases and J by 7 bases, with 13 bases between. The germline gives CDR1 MNHEY, CDR2 SVGAGI. This CDR3 is 16 amino acids long. CDR3: CASSYSTAGENSPLHF. The CDR3 DNA sequence: TGTGCCAGCAGTTACTCGACCGCAGGGGAGAATTCACCCCTCCACTTT.

CDR3 loop: CASSVAGGPETQYF. DNA of the CDR3: TGTGCCAGCAGCGTAGCGGGAGGGCCGGAGACCCAGTACTTC. This chain connects TRBV9 to TRBJ2-5; 8 bases are shared with TRBD2. The CDR3 runs 14 residues. Losses at the gene ends were 0 bases for V and 5 bases for J; bases not matched to a gene: 3. From germline, CDR1 is SGDLS and CDR2 YYNGEE.

V gene TRBV19 combines with J gene TRBJ2-5; perhaps TRBD2 as D (5 bases). The germline gives CDR1 LNHDA, CDR2 SQIVND (reference sequence). The CDR3 is 12 residues long. V dropped 5 bases and J dropped 8 bases, with 12 bases sitting between them. The CDR3 nucleotides are TGTGCCAGTAGTGAGGGAAAGGGCACCCAGTACTTC. It codes for CASSEGKGTQYF.